The 4 T cell receptor beta chains below were found in one sample sequenced in a study of blood T cells in healthy people across ages. Using a J-beta primer mix together with a sample-barcoded 5' primer, a second PCR was run for about 6 to 11 cycles. TCRdb re-analysed the 5' RACE reads in MiXCR, keeping a single row per CDR3 protein. The repertoire holds around 800,000 distinct CDR3 sequences, with 62% as singletons. Sequenced sample: blood. The receptors derive from a man aged 25-45 years in good health.

The chain couples TRBV20-1 to TRBJ2-5; the D gene could be TRBD1 or TRBD2 (5 bases each). V lost 2 bases and J lost 2, with 9 bases in between. In germline, CDR1 is DFQATT, CDR2 SNEGSKA (reference sequence). The CDR3 is made up of 13 amino acids. The CDR3 DNA is TGCAGTGCTAGAAAGGGACCACAAGAGACCCAGTACTTC. It specifies CSARKGPQETQYF.

CDR3 sequence (DNA): TGTGCCAGCAGCCGGGCCGGGGGGGTTGGCACAGATACGCAGTATTTT. Amino acid sequence: CASSRAGGVGTDTQYF. The V and J genes are TRBV7-3 and TRBJ2-3; TRBD2 aligns across 8 bases. Trimming cost V 5 bases and J 1 base; bases outside gene matches: 8. CDR1 is SGHTA and CDR2 is FQGTGA in the germline V gene. The CDR3 is 16 amino acids.

This chain uses TRBV6-6 with TRBJ2-5; D gene uncertain. The CDR3 loop spans 17 amino acids. With 2 bases removed from V and 2 bases from J, the gap between germline ends came to 18 bases. Germline V gene sequence: CDR1 MNHNY, CDR2 SVGAGI (reference sequence). CDR3 sequence reads: CASSYTPSKTLQETQYF. CDR3 coding DNA: TGTGCCAGCAGTTACACGCCTTCGAAGACATTACAAGAGACCCAGTACTTC.

V and J are TRBV20-1 and TRBJ2-5; 9 nucleotides line up with TRBD2. Germline lookup yields CDR1 DFQATT and CDR2 SNEGSKA (reference sequence). The CDR3 is 15 amino acids. Trimming took 3 bases from V and 0 from J; bases not matched to a gene: 5. CDR3 nucleotide sequence: TGCAGTGCTAGCTCTAGCGGGATTAACCAAGAGACCCAGTACTTC. Translation gives CSASSSGINQETQYF.